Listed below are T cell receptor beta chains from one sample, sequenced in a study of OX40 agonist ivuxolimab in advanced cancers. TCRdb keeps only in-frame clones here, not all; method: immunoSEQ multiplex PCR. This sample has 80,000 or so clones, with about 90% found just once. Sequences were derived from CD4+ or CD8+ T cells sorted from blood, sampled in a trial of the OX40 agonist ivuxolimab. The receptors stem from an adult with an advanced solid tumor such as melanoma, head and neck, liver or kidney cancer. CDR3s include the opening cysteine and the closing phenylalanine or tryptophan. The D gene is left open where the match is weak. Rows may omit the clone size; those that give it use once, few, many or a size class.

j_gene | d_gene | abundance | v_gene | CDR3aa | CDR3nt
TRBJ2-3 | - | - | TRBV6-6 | CATSRDLQDTQYF | TGTGCCACGTCCCGGGACTTGCAAGATACGCAGTATTTT
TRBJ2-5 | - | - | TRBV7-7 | CASSLGRGDQETQYF | TGTGCTAGCAGCTTAGGAAGGGGGGACCAAGAGACCCAGTACTTC
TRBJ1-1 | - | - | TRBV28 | CASSLWGDIRPEAFF | TGTGCCAGCAGTTTATGGGGGGACATTCGACCTGAAGCTTTCTTT
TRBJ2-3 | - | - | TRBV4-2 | CASSQGSGGTQYF | TGTGCCAGCAGCCAAGGTAGCGGCGGTACGCAGTATTTT
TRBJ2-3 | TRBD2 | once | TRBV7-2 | CASSTRGAGGLIGDTQYF | TGTGCCAGCAGCACCCGAGGGGCGGGGGGGCTAATTGGCGATACGCAGTATTTT
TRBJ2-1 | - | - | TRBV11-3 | CASSRRKAESNEQFF | TGTGCCAGCAGCCGCCGTAAGGCCGAAAGCAATGAGCAGTTCTTC
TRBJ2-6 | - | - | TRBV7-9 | CASSADPSGANVLTF | TGTGCCAGCAGCGCTGACCCATCGGGGGCCAACGTCTTGACTTTC
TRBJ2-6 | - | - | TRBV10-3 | CAICAGQGSSGANVLTF | TGTGCCATCTGTGCCGGGCAGGGAAGCTCTGGGGCCAACGTCCTGACTTTC
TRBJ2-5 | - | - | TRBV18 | CASSPPIGTRGAFGETQYF | TGTGCCAGCTCACCACCGATTGGAACTCGGGGGGCCTTCGGAGAGACCCAGTACTTC
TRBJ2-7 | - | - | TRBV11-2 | CASSFRTYEQYF | TGTGCCAGCAGCTTCCGGACCTACGAGCAGTACTTC
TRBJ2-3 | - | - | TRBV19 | CASRRRADSTDTQYF | TGTGCCAGTAGGCGGCGGGCCGATAGCACAGATACGCAGTATTTT